This T cell receptor (beta chain) was sequenced in a study of graft-versus-host responses after intestinal transplantation (dated by TCRdb to the early 2020s). In the study overall: The transplants that recipients received were multivisceral, liver-intestinal, or isolated intestinal. Every recipient was given anti-thymocyte globulin induction, then maintenance tacrolimus and steroids for about three years. After intestinal transplantation, graft-versus-host and host-versus-graft alloreactive T cell clones in the graft, circulation and bone marrow were tracked using bulk TCR-beta CDR3 sequencing. To identify alloreactive clones, pre-transplant mixed lymphocyte reaction products were sequenced and then compared with unstimulated pre-transplant donor and recipient T cells. The cohort enrolled 24 intestinal transplant recipients, one of whom was a retransplant, and a few patients without pretransplant specimens were excluded. Donor T cell macrochimerism was defined as a peak of at least 4% donor T cells among recipient peripheral blood mononuclear cells. Samples from three later patients were sequenced in-house on an Illumina MiSeq with MiXCR processing rather than by the commercial service.

Summary of the overall study and its limitations: GvH clones were detected in recipient bone marrow, and some of these GvH clones were observed earlier in ileal mucosa or blood, consistent with an intestinal mucosal origin. Peak levels of circulating GvH clones were associated with declines in HvG clones early after transplant. High GvH to HvG T cell clonal ratios were observed in the allografts of patients with donor T cell macrochimerism. Conclusions were limited by the relatively low number and heterogeneity of intestinal transplant patients.

The V end loses 5 bases and the J end loses 4 bases, and a stretch of 11 bases separates them. Including cysteine and phenylalanine, the CDR3 has 14 amino acids. The sequence is cut down to CDR3 DNA, 42 bases in frame from base 1. From a lookup of the germline V gene (reference sequence), CDR1 and CDR2 are SEHNR and FQNEAQ. The time point label on this specimen signifies: cells obtained before transplantation from donor or recipient. CD3+CD4+ and CD3+CD8+ populations were FACS-sorted from unstimulated pre-transplant donor and recipient cells taken from spleen or lymph nodes. Library preparation employed the immunoSEQ multiplex PCR assay. For most patients, genomic DNA was isolated with the Qiagen DNeasy Blood and Tissue Kit and sent frozen to Adaptive Biotechnologies for TCR sequencing. Adaptive Biotechnologies carried out high-throughput TCR-beta CDR3 sequencing of genomic DNA for most patients. As for the authors' bioinformatics: Adaptive's ImmunoSEQ software was the source of the TCR sequencing data for roughly 19 patients, while a few other patients were processed with MiXCR and VDJtools. CD4 versus CD8 sorting errors were corrected by removing sequences found in both subsets at a frequency ratio below 5:1. CDR3 nucleotide sequences shared between donor and recipient were removed because their origin could not be assigned. At least 2-fold expansion over unstimulated cells and a minimum CFSE-low frequency of 0.002% (template counts) or 0.001% (read counts) were required for clones to be classified as alloreactive. Clones were considered mappable if detected in sequenced pre-transplant spleen, lymph node, or MLR CFSE-low populations of the donor or recipient. Cumulative frequency of alloreactive clones was calculated as a percentage of all sequences weighted by copy number. The table was pulled from immuneACCESS by TCRdb, which kept in-frame rearrangements only. Such tables lose some clones; where checked, under half of the loss comes from unresolved V genes, and the rest has no known cause. That table furnishes V, J and clone size, whereas the DNA furnished D and trimming. This sample is represented by about 93,000 clones; roughly 93% of them were singletons. The ten largest clones represent 0.45% to 0.6% of the sample.

Points on this clone: Its antigen specificity is not known. No qualities accompany the bases; no much larger clone lies one base away.

This specimen was unstimulated CD8+ T cells sorted from spleen or lymph node cells, taken before intestinal transplant. This receptor was obtained from a human donor who received an intestinal transplant. This chain is built from TRBV7-9 and TRBJ1-4; a tentative D call is TRBD1 (6 bases match). The CDR3 region: CASSHPDSNEKLFF. The bases are TGTGCCAGCAGCCACCCGGACAGTAATGAAAAACTGTTTTTT.